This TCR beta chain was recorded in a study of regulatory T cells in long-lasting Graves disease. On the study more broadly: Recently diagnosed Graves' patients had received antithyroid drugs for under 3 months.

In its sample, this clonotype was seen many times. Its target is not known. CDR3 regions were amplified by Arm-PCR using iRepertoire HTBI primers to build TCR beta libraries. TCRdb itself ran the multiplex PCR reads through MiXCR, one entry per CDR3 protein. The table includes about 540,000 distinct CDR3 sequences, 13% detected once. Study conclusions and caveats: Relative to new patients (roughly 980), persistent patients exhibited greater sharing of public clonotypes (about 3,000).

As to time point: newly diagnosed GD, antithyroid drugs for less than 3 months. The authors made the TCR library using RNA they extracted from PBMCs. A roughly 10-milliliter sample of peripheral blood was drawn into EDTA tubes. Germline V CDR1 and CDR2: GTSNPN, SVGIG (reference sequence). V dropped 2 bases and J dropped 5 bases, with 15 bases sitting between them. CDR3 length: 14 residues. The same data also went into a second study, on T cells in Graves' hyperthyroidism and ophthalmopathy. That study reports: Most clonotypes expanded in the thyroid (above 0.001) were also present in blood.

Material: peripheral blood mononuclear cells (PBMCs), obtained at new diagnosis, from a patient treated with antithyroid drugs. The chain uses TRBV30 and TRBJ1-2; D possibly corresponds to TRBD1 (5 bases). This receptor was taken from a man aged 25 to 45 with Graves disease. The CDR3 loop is CAWSPDGAGYGYTF. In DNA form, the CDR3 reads TGTGCCTGGAGTCCAGATGGGGCAGGTTATGGCTACACCTTC.